The 8 T cell receptor beta chains given below trace back to one sample, sequenced in a study of CD8+ T cells in alopecia areata. Investigators isolated RNA and reverse transcribed it into cDNA to act as the sequencing template. Method: immunoSEQ multiplex PCR; TCRdb's copy keeps in-frame clones and lacks some. The repertoire holds 270,000 or so clones, with 58% as singletons. Treatment reported: oral pan-JAK inhibitor, 5-10 mg twice daily. Sequenced here: CD4+ T cells sorted from blood, sampled at week 24, from a patient treated with tofacitinib. These receptors originate from a human donor with alopecia areata.

In its sample, this clone was seen a few times. One junction end does not reproduce the germline sequence, and a read error may be involved. The rearrangement uses TRBV29-1 and TRBJ2-3; 13 nucleotides line up with TRBD2. The CDR3 spans 16 residues. The germline V gene encodes CDR1 SQVTM and CDR2 ANQGSEA. CDR3 region: CSVEGTSGAWGDTQYF. The CDR3 region has the DNA TGCAGCGTCGAAGGGACTAGCGGGGCGTGGGGAGATACGCAGTATTTT.

The V call is TRBV7-9, the J call TRBJ1-2; 8 bases agree with TRBD1. CDR1 is SEHNR and CDR2 is FQNEAQ in the germline V gene (reference sequence). The CDR3 covers 16 residues. V shed 2 bases and J 8 bases; nucleotides not matched to a gene: 13. CDR3 sequence: CASSLSLQGGPGGYTF. In DNA form, the CDR3 reads TGTGCCAGCAGCTTATCATTACAGGGGGGACCTGGCGGCTACACCTTC.

A note on this clone: Other DNA sequences in the same sample also yield this CDR3. The chain joins TRBV28 to TRBJ1-1, with a possible D match to TRBD1 (6 bases). The CDR3 contains 13 residues. Germline-derived CDR1 and CDR2 are MDHEN and SYDVKM. Deletions cut 6 bases from V and 7 bases from J, with 15 bases between. As DNA, the CDR3 is TGTGCCAGCAGCCTGACAGGTCGAGGTGAAGCTTTCTTT. Its translation: CASSLTGRGEAFF.

This clone has only a few counts. J is TRBJ2-3 and V is TRBV29-1; the D is unclear. The CDR3 length is 13 residues. V shed 3 bases and J shed 3 bases, with 10 bases lying between them. Per germline, CDR1 SQVTM and CDR2 ANQGSEA. The DNA of the CDR3 is TGCAGCGTTGAGGGTCATCTTACAGATACGCAGTATTTT. It is translated as CSVEGHLTDTQYF.

The CDR3 is CAWRDRGILTFF. Written as DNA, the CDR3 is TGTGCCTGGAGAGACAGGGGGATTCTAACTTTCTTT. This rearrangement joins TRBV30 to TRBJ1-1, with 9 positions matching TRBD1. Trimming cost V 3 bases and J 12 bases; bases outside gene matches: 8. This CDR3 comprises 12 residues. Germline V CDR1 and CDR2: GTSNPN, SVGIG (reference sequence). Complete variable domain (other parts from reference TRBV30 and TRBJ1-1): SQTIHQWPATLVQPVGSPLSLECTVEGTSNPNLYWYRQAAGRGLQLLFYSVGIGQISSEVPQNLSASRPQDRQFILSSKKLLLSDSGFYLCAWRDRGILTFFGQGTRLTVV.

This chain joins TRBV5-6 and TRBJ2-7; possible D gene TRBD1, 6 bases. V shed 4 bases and J shed 0 bases, with 11 bases lying between them. Germline loops: CDR1 SGHDT, CDR2 YYEEEE. CDR3 length equals 14 residues. The CDR3 here is CASSLVDSSYEQYF. In DNA, the CDR3 is TGTGCCAGCAGCCTAGTGGACAGCTCCTACGAGCAGTACTTC.

This clone was recorded at least ten times. The chain links TRBV11-2 to TRBJ2-5; D unresolved. Per germline, CDR1 SGHAT and CDR2 FQNNGV. The CDR3 is 13 residues long. V lost 6 bases to trimming and J lost 9 bases, with 17 bases between them. The CDR3, as DNA: TGTGCCAGCAGGTTACCGTCGGCCCCGGCCCAGTACTTC. It specifies CASRLPSAPAQYF.

This rearrangement joins TRBV2 to TRBJ2-5; TRBD2 might be the D (6 bases). The germline V and J ends were trimmed by 6 bases and 5 bases, with 13 bases remaining between them. Germline V CDR1 and CDR2: SNHLY, FYNNEI. CDR3 length: 13 amino acids. CDR3 DNA sequence: TGTGCCAGCAGGGAGGGACTTGGGGAGACCCAGTACTTC. As protein: CASREGLGETQYF.